This is a list of T cell receptor beta chains from one sample in a study of shared clonotypes between healthy human individuals. The data were produced by immunoSEQ multiplex PCR, yet TCRdb's version contains in-frame clones alone and is incomplete. The sample holds 1 million to 1.3 million clones; 78% are singletons and the top ten take 0.6% to 0.7%. The sequenced sample consisted of memory CD4+ T cells from PBMCs. These receptors were collected from a man aged 18 to 35 in good health. Some clones in this sample may be carry-over from other donors' samples. CDR3s include the opening cysteine and the closing phenylalanine or tryptophan. D genes are given only for firm matches. A clone size is listed for some rows: how often the clone was seen (once, few, many), or a class if it is expanded.

>TRBV10-2|TRBJ2-5|15|few|TRBD2
TGCGCCAGCGGGGAGGACGGACTAGCGGTAGAGACCCAGTACTTC
CASGEDGLAVETQYF
>TRBV29-1|TRBJ2-3|15|NA|NA
TGCAGCGTTGTGGCTAGCGGAGGGGGGGCAGATACGCAGTATTTT
CSVVASGGGADTQYF
>TRBV27|TRBJ2-2|13|NA|NA
TGTGCCAGCAGTTCGGTAAACACCGGGGAGCTGTTTTTT
CASSSVNTGELFF
>TRBV7-6|TRBJ1-1|13|NA|NA
TGTGCCAGCAGCCTCCCGAGGGGCACTGAAGCTTTCTTT
CASSLPRGTEAFF
>TRBV5-4|TRBJ2-2|17|NA|NA
TGTGCCAGCAGCCAAACAAAACCGGGCCGGACAACCGGGGAGCTGTTTTTT
CASSQTKPGRTTGELFF
>TRBV5-4|TRBJ2-6|15|NA|NA
TGTGCCAGCAGCCCGGTGGGGTCTGGGGCCAACGTCCTGACTTTC
CASSPVGSGANVLTF
>TRBV5-1|TRBJ2-5|15|NA|NA
TGCGCCAGCATATTGACAGGGACGGAGGGAGAGACCCAGTACTTC
CASILTGTEGETQYF
>TRBV27|TRBJ2-7|20|NA|NA
TGTGCCAGCAGCCTTAGCCACAACCCCTCAAAAGGGGGTTTGGTGTACGAGCAGTACTTC
CASSLSHNPSKGGLVYEQYF
>TRBV30|TRBJ2-7|12|many|TRBD2
TGTGGGTTTACTAGCGGGAGATACGAGCAGTACTTC
CGFTSGRYEQYF
>TRBV5-1|TRBJ1-2|14|NA|NA
TGCGCCAGCAGCTTGGGTGGGGCTGCGGATGGCTACACCTTC
CASSLGGAADGYTF
>TRBV6-5|TRBJ2-7|15|few|NA
TGTGCCAGCAGTTATCACAGGGAGGGTTCCTACGAGCAGTACTTC
CASSYHREGSYEQYF
>TRBV19|TRBJ2-7|15|NA|NA
TGTGCCAGTAGTATGTCGACAGGTGAATACTACGAGCAGTACTTC
CASSMSTGEYYEQYF
>TRBV6-6|TRBJ1-1|14|few|NA
TGTGCCAGCATCTGGCTCGGGACCGGCACTGAAGCTTTCTTT
CASIWLGTGTEAFF
>TRBV6-1|TRBJ1-4|14|NA|NA
TGTGCCAGCAGTGAAGCAGGTCTTAATGAAAAACTGTTTTTT
CASSEAGLNEKLFF
>TRBV6-5|TRBJ1-1|14|once|NA
TGTGCCAGCAGTTACTCGCGCTGGAACACTGAAGCTTTCTTT
CASSYSRWNTEAFF
>TRBV5-6|TRBJ1-2|14|NA|NA
TGTGCCAGCAGCTTGGTTATCGGGAACTATGGCTACACCTTC
CASSLVIGNYGYTF
>TRBV5-4|TRBJ1-1|16|NA|NA
TGTGCCCTGTCTGGGAGGGCCCGGCGGGCGAACACTGAAGCTTTCTTT
CALSGRARRANTEAFF
>TRBV28|TRBJ1-1|14|NA|NA
TGTGCCAGCAATATTCCAGGGATGAACACTGAAGCTTTCTTT
CASNIPGMNTEAFF
>TRBV18|TRBJ1-1|12|few|NA
TGTGCCAGCTCACCAGGGGCCACTGAAGCTTTCTTT
CASSPGATEAFF
>TRBV5-1|TRBJ2-7|14|NA|NA
TGCGCCAGCAGCTTGTCAACAGGGTCCTACGAGCAGTACTTC
CASSLSTGSYEQYF
>TRBV28|TRBJ2-7|14|NA|TRBD1
TGTGCCAGCAGTTCCGGGACAGGGGTCCACGAGCAGTACTTC
CASSSGTGVHEQYF
>TRBV28|TRBJ1-3|16|NA|NA
TGTGCCAGCAGTTTAGTGGGCCAGAGCTCTGGAAACACCATATATTTT
CASSLVGQSSGNTIYF